Detailed here is one TCR beta chain. The Seattle patients joined while their infection was active and were tracked longitudinally afterward. CDR1 and CDR2 (germline): SNHLY, FYNNEI. This CDR3 comprises 15 residues. The V segment lost 6 bases and the J segment 8 bases; nucleotides outside the gene matches: 8. Under the authors' procedure: Amplified reference gene primers provided the basis for estimating nucleated cell counts. The assay was immunoSEQ multiplex PCR, and TCRdb's table has in-frame clones only and misses some. The V and J calls and clone size were taken over from that table, and D and trimming were inferred from the DNA. The table includes 250,000 to 400,000 clones, approximately 87% detected once. The sample comes from a study of blood T cell repertoires in COVID-19. Across the study: COVID-19 samples collected from the United States, Italy and Spain covered acute and convalescent phases. In each case, the material was cDNA or gDNA derived from T cells, B-cell-depleted T cells, or PBMCs.

This chain joins TRBV2 and TRBJ2-1; 12 nucleotides agree with TRBD2. Sequencing was carried out using peripheral blood. The TCR was taken from a woman aged 30 to 39 with COVID-19, enrolled during active disease. The CDR3 DNA follows: TGTGCCAGCAGAAACGGACTAGCGGGGTTAGATGAGCAGTTCTTC. It encodes CASRNGLAGLDEQFF.